This record concerns one TCR beta chain sequence. There is no known antigen for this receptor. Nothing much larger sits one base from this clone, and base qualities are not available. This sample is drawn from a study of T cell repertoires in cytomegalovirus infection (dated by TCRdb to the late 2010s). Background for the entire study: Donor HLA type was relevant to the analysis, as public TCR beta signatures indicated carriage of CMV infection together with the matching HLA type. The paper as a whole reports these results and caveats: The ex vivo response was dominated by HLA-C-restricted CMV-specific TCR beta clonotypes, and the single most frequent clonotype in two of eight donors was supplied by these HLA-C-restricted clonotypes. Carriers of CMV infection plus the relevant HLA type were discriminated by the cumulative frequency of public TCR beta family members in the study cohort and in an independent roughly 370-donor cohort.

From the cysteine up to the phenylalanine, the CDR3 has a length of 12 residues. This entry keeps only the CDR3 DNA: 36 bases, framed from base 1. Trimming takes 11 bases from V and 1 base from J, and the germline ends sit 12 bases apart. CDR1 is given as SNHLY and CDR2 as FYNNEI, both from the germline V gene. The sequencer was an Illumina HiSeq 1500. The public reads were quality trimmed at Q25 with fastp and then assembled into clones with MiXCR by TCRdb, keeping productive beta chains. Entries that share a CDR3 protein sequence are merged under the most common genes and DNA. The sample table contains approximately 160,000 distinct CDR3 sequences; only one count was recorded for under 20% of them. The top ten constitute around 19% of the sample.

This clonotype was obtained from a human donor in good health (CMV status not recorded). Some clones in this sample may be carry-over from other donors' samples. What was sequenced was CD8+ T cells from PBMCs. The receptor chain draws on TRBV2 and TRBJ2-7; the D gene could be either TRBD1 or TRBD2, each agreeing at 5 bases. CDR3 loop: CAGRDRSYEQYF. The nucleotides read TGTGCCGGCCGGGACCGTTCCTACGAGCAGTACTTC.